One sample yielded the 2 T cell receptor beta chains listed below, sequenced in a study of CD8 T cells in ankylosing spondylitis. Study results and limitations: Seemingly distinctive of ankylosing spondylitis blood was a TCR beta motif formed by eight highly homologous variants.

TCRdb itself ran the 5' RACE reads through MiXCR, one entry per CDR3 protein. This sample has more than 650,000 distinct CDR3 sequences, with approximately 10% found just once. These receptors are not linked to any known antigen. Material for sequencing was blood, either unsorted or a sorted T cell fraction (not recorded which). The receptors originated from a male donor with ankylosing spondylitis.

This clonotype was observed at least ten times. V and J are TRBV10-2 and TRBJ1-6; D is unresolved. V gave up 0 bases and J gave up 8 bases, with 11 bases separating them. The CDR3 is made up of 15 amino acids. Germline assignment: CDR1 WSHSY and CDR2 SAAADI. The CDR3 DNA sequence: TGCGCCAGCAGTGAGTCCGGCTACACGTATTCACCCCTCCACTTT. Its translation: CASSESGYTYSPLHF.

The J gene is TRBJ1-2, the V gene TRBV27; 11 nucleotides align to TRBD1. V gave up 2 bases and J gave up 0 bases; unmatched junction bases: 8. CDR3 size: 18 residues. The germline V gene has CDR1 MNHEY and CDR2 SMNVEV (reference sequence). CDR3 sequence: CASSLRGQGASANYGYTF. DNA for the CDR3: TGTGCCAGCAGTTTACGCGGACAGGGGGCCTCGGCTAACTATGGCTACACCTTC.